A single sample gave rise to the 32 T cell receptor beta chains below, sequenced in a study of cytomegalovirus exposure and HLA in healthy donors. The PCR made use of 60 Vbeta and 13 Jbeta primers. The method was immunoSEQ multiplex PCR; TCRdb's version includes in-frame clones alone and lacks a portion of them. The repertoire holds some 94,000 clones, with roughly 71% as singletons. The sequenced sample was PBMCs. These receptors were obtained from a man aged 50 or older in good health and CMV-seronegative.

A few counts support this clone. The gene calls are TRBV5-5 and TRBJ1-4, with D uncertain. Germline CDR1 reads SGHKS; CDR2 reads YYEKEE (reference sequence). V was trimmed by 4 bases and J by 5 bases, leaving 15 bases between them. The CDR3 length is 15 residues. CDR3 region: CASSRYWALNEKLFF. The DNA for the CDR3 is TGTGCCAGCAGCCGATACTGGGCCCTAAATGAAAAACTGTTTTTT.

This clone was seen a handful of times. This specimen includes other DNA sequences encoding the same CDR3. The rearrangement joins TRBV7-2 to TRBJ2-7, with 8 bases fitting TRBD2. CDR3 length: 15 residues. Per germline, CDR1 SGHTA and CDR2 FQGNSA. Trimming removed 4 bases from V and 4 bases from J; junction bases left unmatched: 9. CDR3 amino acids: CASSSSGTRSYEQYF. CDR3 nucleotide sequence: TGTGCCAGCAGCTCCTCCGGGACTAGGAGTTACGAGCAGTACTTC.

This clone was seen only a few times. The rearrangement uses TRBV5-1 and TRBJ2-5, with 8 bases matching TRBD2. The CDR3 has 17 residues. The J segment lost 5 bases and the V segment lost 5 bases, leaving 17 bases of the junction unmatched. Germline assignment: CDR1 SGHRS and CDR2 YFSETQ. Here the CDR3 DNA reads TGCGCCAGCAGTTTCGGACTAGCAGGAAACTGGGGGGAGACCCAGTACTTC. The encoded protein is CASSFGLAGNWGETQYF.

The chain employs TRBV7-9 and TRBJ2-3, with 9 bases that match TRBD1. Trimming cost V 6 bases and J 2 bases; bases outside gene matches: 3. Germline CDR1 is SEHNR and CDR2 is FQNEAQ (reference sequence). CDR3 length: 14 residues. CDR3 bases: TGTGCCAGCAGGCGGGACAGGGTCACAGATACGCAGTATTTT. Translated, it gives CASRRDRVTDTQYF. Full variable domain (missing parts from reference TRBV7-9 and TRBJ2-3): DTGVSQNPRHKITKRGQNVTFRCDPISEHNRLYWYRQTLGQGPEFLTYFQNEAQLEKSRLLSDRFSAERPKGSFSTLEIQRTEQGDSAMYLCASRRDRVTDTQYFGPGTRLTVL.

This clone is medium-sized within its sample. The genes are TRBV4-2 and TRBJ1-5; maybe TRBD1 (6 bases). CDR1 and CDR2 from the germline V gene are LGHNA and YNFKEQ. CDR3 size: 17 residues. The V gene lost 0 bases and the J gene lost 8 bases, with 20 bases spanning the gap. The CDR3 DNA sequence: TGTGCCAGCAGCCAAGAAGACTGGGGAGGGGGGTACGAGCCCCAGCATTTT. It specifies CASSQEDWGGGYEPQHF.

This clone has more than one count but fewer than ten. The chain carries TRBV19 and TRBJ2-7; D gene uncertain. Germline V gene data show CDR1 as LNHDA and CDR2 as SQIVND (reference sequence). This CDR3 comprises 14 residues. V was pared by 4 bases and J by 1 base, with 11 bases between. The CDR3, as DNA: TGTGCCAGTAGTAGGTCAGTGGCATCCTACGAGCAGTACTTC. Residues: CASSRSVASYEQYF. The full variable domain, rest sourced from reference TRBV19 and TRBJ2-7, is DGGITQSPKYLFRKEGQNVTLSCEQNLNHDAMYWYRQDPGQGLRLIYYSQIVNDFQKGDIAEGYSVSREKKESFPLTVTSAQKNPTAFYLCASSRSVASYEQYFGPGTRLTVT.

CDR3 region: CAWSALNYGYTF. CDR3 nucleotide sequence: TGTGCCTGGAGTGCTCTTAACTATGGCTACACCTTC. V usage is TRBV30 and J usage is TRBJ1-2, with D unresolved. The V end was cut by 1 base, the J end by 1 base, with 4 bases between. In germline, CDR1 is GTSNPN, CDR2 SVGIG (reference sequence). The CDR3 sequence is 12 residues long.

This clone appeared a single time. The rearrangement links TRBV28 to TRBJ2-7; TRBD1 matches at 9 bases. V lost 7 bases, J lost 7 bases, and 11 bases stayed unmatched. Germline assignment: CDR1 MDHEN and CDR2 SYDVKM. The CDR3 length is 14 residues. This chain's CDR3 is CASTKTGGPGEQYV. The DNA for the CDR3 is TGTGCCAGCACCAAGACAGGGGGTCCGGGGGAGCAGTACGTC.

The rearrangement uses TRBV25-1 and TRBJ2-3; 10 bases line up with TRBD2. Germline CDR1 reads MGHDK; CDR2 reads SYGVNS. V trimming: 7 bases; J trimming: 3 bases; junction bases outside the gene matches: 7. The CDR3 sequence is 15 residues long. CDR3 DNA: TGTGCCAGCAATGGGGTAGCGGGGGGAACAGATACGCAGTATTTT. Translating gives CASNGVAGGTDTQYF.

This chain connects TRBV30 to TRBJ1-5; D is perhaps TRBD1 (5 bases). CDR1 and CDR2 (germline): GTSNPN, SVGIG (reference sequence). The CDR3 length is 14 residues. The V end lost 2 bases, the J end lost 5 bases, and 13 bases lay between the germline ends. CDR3 sequence reads: CAWSSPRDHQPQHF. CDR3 coding DNA: TGTGCCTGGAGTTCACCCAGGGATCATCAGCCCCAGCATTTT.

V usage is TRBV28 and J usage is TRBJ2-7; tentative D call: TRBD2 (6 bases). The CDR3 sequence is 13 residues long. V lost 7 bases, J lost 4 bases, and 14 bases lay in between. Germline V gene lookup returns CDR1 MDHEN and CDR2 SYDVKM. CDR3: CASTSPGGYEQYV. For the CDR3, the DNA is TGTGCCAGCACAAGTCCTGGGGGGTACGAGCAGTACGTC.

This clone was observed once. The rearrangement joins TRBV7-9 to TRBJ2-5; D may be TRBD2 (6 bases). CDR3 length: 16 residues. V lost 0 bases to trimming and J lost 4 bases, with 15 bases between them. Germline CDR1 SEHNR, CDR2 FQNEAQ (reference sequence). CDR3 sequence reads: CASSLAQGGTPETQYF. DNA of the CDR3: TGTGCCAGCAGCTTAGCCCAGGGAGGTACGCCAGAGACCCAGTACTTC.

The rearrangement uses TRBV10-3 and TRBJ2-5; 9 bases are shared with TRBD1. The end of the DNA fits TRBJ2-7 better, so the J call may be wrong. The length of the CDR3 is 13 residues. Germline lookup yields CDR1 ENHRY and CDR2 SYGVKD. The CDR3 coding sequence is TGTGCCATCCGGGACAGGGACTCGGGCGAGCAGTACTTC. Amino acid sequence: CAIRDRDSGEQYF.

The rearrangement links TRBV29-1 to TRBJ2-3, with 7 bases aligning to TRBD2. V shed 3 bases and J 5 bases; nucleotides not matched to a gene: 20. The CDR3 covers 18 residues. CDR1 SQVTM and CDR2 ANQGSEA come from the germline V gene. The CDR3 loop is CSVDLGRGTIKKRDTQYF. The CDR3 nucleotides are TGCAGCGTTGATCTCGGACGCGGGACTATTAAGAAAAGAGATACGCAGTATTTT.

V usage is TRBV29-1 and J usage is TRBJ2-5; TRBD1 agrees at 8 bases. The germline CDR1 and CDR2 sequences are SQVTM and ANQGSEA. V was clipped by 3 bases and J by 1 base; unmatched bases: 4. The CDR3 sequence is 14 residues long. This CDR3 is CSVEPTGGQETQYF. DNA for the CDR3: TGCAGCGTTGAGCCAACAGGGGGCCAAGAGACCCAGTACTTC.

The chain is built from TRBV9 and TRBJ2-5; 8 nucleotides match TRBD2. CDR3 size: 16 residues. The trim removed 7 bases at V and 9 bases at J, leaving 20 bases unmatched. CDR1 is SGDLS and CDR2 is YYNGEE in the germline V gene. The CDR3 DNA reads TGTGCCAGCTCGACGGGGCCGGGGGGGGACGGCTTGGCCCAGTACTTC. This encodes CASSTGPGGDGLAQYF. The full variable domain, in which reference TRBV9 and TRBJ2-5 provide the parts outside the CDR3, is DSGVTQTPKHLITATGQRVTLRCSPRSGDLSVYWYQQSLDQGLQFLIQYYNGEERAKGNILERFSAQQFPDLHSELNLSSLELGDSALYFCASSTGPGGDGLAQYFGPGTRLLVL.

This clone was detected only a few times. The J gene is TRBJ2-1, the V gene TRBV5-1, with 8 positions matching TRBD1. J gave up 4 bases and V 2 bases, and 8 bases lay outside the gene matches. Germline V gene data show CDR1 as SGHRS and CDR2 as YFSETQ. This CDR3 contains 16 residues. DNA for the CDR3: TGCGCCAGCAGCTTCGTCCAGGGGGCGCGGTACAATGAGCAGTTCTTC. This codes for CASSFVQGARYNEQFF.

This sequence joins TRBV5-1 and TRBJ2-1; D might be TRBD2 (5 bases). This CDR3 comprises 14 residues. The V end was cut by 7 bases, the J end by 0 bases, with 11 bases between. Germline V lookup: CDR1 SGHRS, CDR2 YFSETQ. The CDR3: CASALEGSYNEQFF. CDR3 DNA: TGCGCCAGCGCCCTAGAGGGCTCCTACAATGAGCAGTTCTTC.

This clone was recorded only once. The gene calls are TRBV30 and TRBJ1-3; 8 positions agree with TRBD1. The germline CDR1 and CDR2 sequences are GTSNPN and SVGIG (reference sequence). Trimming at V came to 5 bases and at J to 0 bases, leaving 6 bases not matched to a gene. This CDR3 has 15 amino acids. DNA of the CDR3: TGTGCCTGGCGGGACAGGATCGCCTCTGGAAACACCATATATTTT. This gives the protein CAWRDRIASGNTIYF. The full variable domain, completed using reference TRBV30 and TRBJ1-3, is SQTIHQWPATLVQPVGSPLSLECTVEGTSNPNLYWYRQAAGRGLQLLFYSVGIGQISSEVPQNLSASRPQDRQFILSSKKLLLSDSGFYLCAWRDRIASGNTIYFGEGSWLTVV.

The genes are TRBV19 and TRBJ2-1; TRBD2 matches at 7 bases. The germline CDR1 and CDR2 sequences are LNHDA and SQIVND (reference sequence). The V gene end was trimmed by 9 bases and the J gene end by 6 bases; junction bases not matched to a gene: 14. The CDR3 runs to 15 residues. The CDR3 DNA reads TGTGCCAGCCTAGCGGTGGGCCGCAATCGCAATGAGCAGTTCTTC. Residues: CASLAVGRNRNEQFF. Full variable domain (remainder filled in from reference TRBV19 and TRBJ2-1): DGGITQSPKYLFRKEGQNVTLSCEQNLNHDAMYWYRQDPGQGLRLIYYSQIVNDFQKGDIAEGYSVSREKKESFPLTVTSAQKNPTAFYLCASLAVGRNRNEQFFGPGTRLTVL.

The chain joins TRBV19 to TRBJ2-1; 10 bases line up with TRBD1. The CDR3 has 14 amino acids. Germline values: CDR1 LNHDA, CDR2 SQIVND (reference sequence). With V trimmed by 5 bases and J by 7 bases, 5 bases remained unmatched. As DNA, the CDR3 is TGTGCCAGTAGTCGGGACAGGGGACGTAATGAGCAGTTCTTC. Translating it yields CASSRDRGRNEQFF.

The chain carries TRBV11-3 and TRBJ1-4, with D maybe TRBD1 (5 bases). Trimming took 2 bases from V and 7 from J, leaving 17 bases between them. The CDR3 is made up of 16 amino acids. Germline CDR1 and CDR2: SGHNT and YENEEA. The CDR3 nucleotides read TGTGCCAGCAGCTTAAGGATGGCAGGGCGGGGTGAAAAACTGTTTTTT. This gives the protein CASSLRMAGRGEKLFF.

This clone was observed a single time. V is TRBV10-3 and J is TRBJ1-3; 7 bases line up with TRBD1. This CDR3 has 18 amino acids. Germline-derived CDR1 and CDR2 are ENHRY and SYGVKD. The trim removed 6 bases at V and 0 bases at J, leaving 14 bases unmatched. Written as DNA, the CDR3 is TGTGCCATCAGGCCCCGGGACAGAGATTTTACCTCTGGAAACACCATATATTTT. Translated, it gives CAIRPRDRDFTSGNTIYF.

This clone was seen only a few times. V usage is TRBV10-3 and J usage is TRBJ1-2; a possible D gene is TRBD1 (6 bases). The germline gives CDR1 ENHRY, CDR2 SYGVKD. This CDR3 region has 14 residues. Trimming removed 3 bases at V and 7 bases at J, with 15 bases between. CDR3 region: CAISETGRASGYTF. For the CDR3, the DNA is TGTGCCATCAGTGAAACAGGGAGGGCCTCTGGCTACACCTTC.

V is TRBV10-3 and J is TRBJ2-2; 9 bases line up with TRBD1. Germline trimming cut 9 bases from V and 2 bases from J; bases unmatched to any gene: 1. Germline V gene sequence: CDR1 ENHRY, CDR2 SYGVKD. The CDR3 has 13 residues. CDR3 loop: CAMGQGNTGELFF. The CDR3 bases are TGTGCCATGGGACAGGGAAACACCGGGGAGCTGTTTTTT.

The chain carries TRBV15 and TRBJ2-1; 15 nucleotides match TRBD2. Germline assignment: CDR1 LNHNV and CDR2 YYDKDF (reference sequence). V dropped 4 bases and J dropped 9; count of bases not matched to a gene: 10. The CDR3 is 17 residues long. The CDR3 sequence: CATSTGLAGGPYPEQFF. Written as DNA, the CDR3 is TGTGCCACCAGCACAGGACTAGCGGGGGGGCCTTATCCTGAGCAGTTCTTC.

As concerns this clone: Other DNA variants within this sample encode the same CDR3. This chain connects TRBV7-3 to TRBJ2-5; no clear D gene. Germline V lookup: CDR1 SGHTA, CDR2 FQGTGA. Trimming pared 5 bases from V and 2 bases from J, leaving 9 bases between. The CDR3 contains 13 residues. The CDR3 protein is CASSPGAQETQYF. The CDR3 bases are TGTGCCAGCAGCCCCGGAGCACAAGAGACCCAGTACTTC. The full variable domain, with the rest looked up from reference TRBV7-3 and TRBJ2-5, is GAGVSQTPSNKVTEKGKYVELRCDPISGHTALYWYRQSLGQGPEFLIYFQGTGAADDSGLPNDRFFAVRPEGSVSTLKIQRTERGDSAVYLCASSPGAQETQYFGPGTRLLVL.

The chain links TRBV7-9 to TRBJ2-5, with D uncertain. Germline CDR1 SEHNR, CDR2 FQNEAQ (reference sequence). The CDR3 spans 15 residues. Deletions cut 1 base from V and 3 bases from J, with 12 bases between. The CDR3 here is CASSLGQVVKETQYF. In DNA form, the CDR3 reads TGTGCCAGCAGCTTAGGGCAGGTAGTCAAAGAGACCCAGTACTTC.

There are many counts of this clone. The chain employs TRBV7-9 and TRBJ1-4; D is unclear. CDR3 length: 12 residues. Germline V gene data show CDR1 as SEHNR and CDR2 as FQNEAQ (reference sequence). V was clipped by 6 bases and J by 7 bases, with 9 bases between them. CDR3 coding DNA: TGTGCCAGCAGTCCCCTAGGTGAAAAACTGTTTTTT. Translated, it gives CASSPLGEKLFF.

In the case of this clone: An end of the junction does not agree with germline; a read error may underlie this. The V gene is TRBV7-7, the J gene TRBJ2-2; 12 nucleotides align to TRBD2. The CDR3 loop spans 15 amino acids. Germline CDR1 reads SSHAT; CDR2 reads FNYEAQ (reference sequence). Written as DNA, the CDR3 is TGTGCTAGCAGCTCGACTAGCGGGAGCACCGGGGAGCTGTTTTTT. Translated, it gives CASSSTSGSTGELFF.

The sample holds a few counts of this clone. The rearrangement uses TRBV7-2 and TRBJ1-2; D possibly corresponds to TRBD1 (5 bases). The CDR3 length is 15 residues. V gave up 5 bases and J gave up 1 base, with 14 bases separating them. CDR1 is SGHTA, CDR2 FQGNSA, per germline. The DNA for the CDR3 is TGTGCCAGCAGCCCAGACAGCTTGGGTAACTATGGCTACACCTTC. This translates into CASSPDSLGNYGYTF.

The count of this clone is one. V usage is TRBV11-2 and J usage is TRBJ1-2; a weak D match, TRBD1 (6 bases). The CDR3 has 11 residues. The V gene's germline CDR1 is SGHAT and CDR2 FQNNGV. V lost 11 bases and J 7 bases, leaving 14 bases between the germline ends. This CDR3 is CAAQSRGGYTF. The CDR3 bases are TGTGCCGCCCAGTCCAGGGGTGGCTACACCTTC.